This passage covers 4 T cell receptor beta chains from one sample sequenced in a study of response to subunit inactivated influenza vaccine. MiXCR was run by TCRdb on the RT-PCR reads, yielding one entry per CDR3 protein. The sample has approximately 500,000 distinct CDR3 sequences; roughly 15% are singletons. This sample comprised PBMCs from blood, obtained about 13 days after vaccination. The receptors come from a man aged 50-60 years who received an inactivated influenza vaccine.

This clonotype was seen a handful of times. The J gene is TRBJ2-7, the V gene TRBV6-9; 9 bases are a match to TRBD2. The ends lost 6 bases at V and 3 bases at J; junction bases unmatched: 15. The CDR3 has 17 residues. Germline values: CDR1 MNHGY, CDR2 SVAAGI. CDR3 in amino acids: CASSYTNSGRGFYEQYF. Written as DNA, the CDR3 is TGTGCCAGCAGCTATACGAATAGCGGGAGAGGGTTCTACGAGCAGTACTTC.

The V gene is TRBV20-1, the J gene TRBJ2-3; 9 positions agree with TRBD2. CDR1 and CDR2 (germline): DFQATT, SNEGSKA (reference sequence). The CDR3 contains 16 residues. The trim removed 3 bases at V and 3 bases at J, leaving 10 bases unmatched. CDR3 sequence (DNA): TGCAGTGCTAGGAGCGGGGGGCCCCGGCTAACAGATACGCAGTATTTT. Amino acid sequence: CSARSGGPRLTDTQYF.

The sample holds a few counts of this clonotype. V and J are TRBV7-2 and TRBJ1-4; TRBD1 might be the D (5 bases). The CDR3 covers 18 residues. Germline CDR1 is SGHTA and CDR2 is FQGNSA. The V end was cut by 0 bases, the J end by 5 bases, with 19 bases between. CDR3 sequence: CASSLAVIGGTTNEKLFF. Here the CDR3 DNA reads TGTGCCAGCAGCTTAGCAGTTATCGGGGGTACTACGAATGAAAAACTGTTTTTT.

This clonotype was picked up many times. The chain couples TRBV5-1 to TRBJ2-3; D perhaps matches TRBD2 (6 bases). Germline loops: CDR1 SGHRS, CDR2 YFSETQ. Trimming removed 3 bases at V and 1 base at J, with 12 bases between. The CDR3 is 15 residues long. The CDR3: CASSSQRVGTDTQYF. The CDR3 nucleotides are TGCGCCAGCAGCTCGCAGCGGGTTGGCACAGATACGCAGTATTTT.